This is a list of T cell receptor beta chains from one sample in a study of CD8 T cells in Susac syndrome. TCRdb independently ran MiXCR on the immunoSEQ multiplex PCR reads; one entry per CDR3 protein. This table holds more than 70,000 distinct CDR3 sequences, approximately 95% found once. The sequencing sample was made of CD8+ T cells from PBMCs. The origin of the receptors is a human donor in good health. The CDR3 runs from the conserved cysteine through the conserved F or W. A D gene is named only where the DNA matches it firmly. Size values are once, few and many counts, or a class for expanded clones, and some rows have none.

d_gene	v_gene	j_gene	abundance	CDR3aa	CDR3nt
TRBD2	TRBV4-1	TRBJ2-3	.	CASSPLAGGSTDTQYF	TGCGCCAGCAGCCCCTTAGCGGGGGGCAGCACAGATACGCAGTATTTT
.	TRBV12-3/TRBV12-4	TRBJ1-2	.	CASSLPNREGYTF	TGTGCCAGCAGTTTACCGAACAGGGAAGGCTACACCTTC
.	TRBV30	TRBJ2-2	.	CAWSATDRTEKYGNTGELFF	TGTGCCTGGAGTGCCACCGACCGGACAGAAAAATACGGGAACACCGGGGAGCTGTTTTTT
.	TRBV6-5	TRBJ2-7	.	CASTFATGAYEQYF	TGTGCCAGCACCTTCGCGACCGGAGCCTACGAGCAGTACTTC
TRBD1	TRBV27	TRBJ2-5	.	CASSTGVMDSETQYF	TGTGCCAGCAGTACAGGGGTCATGGATTCGGAGACCCAGTACTTC
.	TRBV5-4	TRBJ2-3	once	CASSVLRDAIEDTQYF	TGTGCCAGCAGCGTCTTAAGGGACGCCATTGAGGATACGCAGTATTTT
TRBD2	TRBV30	TRBJ2-1	.	CAWLAGGYEQFF	TGTGCCTGGCTAGCGGGGGGCTATGAGCAGTTCTTC
.	TRBV6-6	TRBJ1-2	.	CASSPDPWTYGYTF	TGTGCCAGCAGCCCGGACCCTTGGACCTATGGCTACACCTTC
.	TRBV6-2/TRBV6-3	TRBJ2-1	few	CASTPGGNEQFF	TGTGCCAGCACCCCTGGCGGGAATGAGCAGTTCTTC
.	TRBV27	TRBJ1-5	.	CASSLSGVGQPQHF	TGTGCCAGCAGTTTGTCAGGGGTAGGTCAGCCCCAGCATTTT
.	TRBV19	TRBJ1-2	.	CASSLATEDYGYTF	TGTGCCAGTAGTCTGGCGACAGAAGACTATGGCTACACCTTC
.	TRBV19	TRBJ2-7	once	CASSPLTGSSYEQYF	TGTGCCAGTAGTCCCCTAACAGGGAGCTCCTACGAGCAGTACTTC
.	TRBV19	TRBJ1-5	.	CASSIGGYQPQHF	TGTGCCAGTAGTATAGGAGGATATCAGCCCCAGCATTTT
TRBD1	TRBV18	TRBJ1-5	.	CASSSDREQSNQPQHF	TGTGCCAGCTCATCTGACAGGGAGCAAAGCAATCAGCCCCAGCATTTT
.	TRBV5-6	TRBJ1-1	.	CASSFGAVLEAFF	TGTGCCAGCAGCTTCGGGGCAGTCCTTGAAGCTTTCTTT
TRBD1	TRBV18	TRBJ1-1	once	CASSPPFGDRDTEAFF	TGTGCCAGCTCACCACCTTTCGGAGACAGGGACACTGAAGCTTTCTTT
.	TRBV30	TRBJ1-2	.	CAWSDGITNYGYTF	TGTGCCTGGAGCGACGGGATAACTAACTATGGCTACACCTTC
TRBD1	TRBV19	TRBJ1-1	once	CASEEGAWNTEAFF	TGTGCCAGCGAGGAGGGGGCCTGGAACACTGAAGCTTTCTTT
TRBD1	TRBV10-3	TRBJ1-1	once	CATRTGTEAFF	TGTGCCACACGGACAGGCACTGAAGCTTTCTTT
.	TRBV6-5	TRBJ2-2	.	CASSYSTTNTGELFF	TGTGCCAGCAGTTACTCCACGACGAACACCGGGGAGCTGTTTTTT
.	TRBV13	TRBJ2-3	.	CASSLWTDDFADTQYF	TGTGCCAGCAGCTTATGGACAGACGATTTCGCAGATACGCAGTATTTT
.	TRBV5-6	TRBJ2-5	.	CASSPLAGETQYF	TGTGCCAGCAGCCCCCTGGCGGGGGAGACCCAGTACTTC
.	TRBV6-1	TRBJ2-3	.	CASSESPRGSSTDTQYF	TGTGCCAGCAGTGAAAGCCCCCGGGGGAGTAGCACAGATACGCAGTATTTT
.	TRBV3-1	TRBJ1-1	.	CASNSVGSNTEAFF	TGTGCCAGCAACTCAGTGGGGTCTAACACTGAAGCTTTCTTT
TRBD1	TRBV4-1	TRBJ2-7	.	CASSQVGQGVYEQYF	TGCGCCAGCAGCCAAGTAGGCCAGGGGGTTTACGAGCAGTACTTC
TRBD1	TRBV11-2	TRBJ2-1	.	CASTNKGQTLANEQFF	TGTGCCAGCACCAATAAGGGACAGACACTCGCCAATGAGCAGTTCTTC
TRBD2	TRBV4-1	TRBJ2-3	.	CASSKSASGATDTQYF	TGCGCCAGCAGCAAATCGGCCAGCGGGGCCACAGATACGCAGTATTTT
.	TRBV29-1	TRBJ2-3	.	CSVYQGTFTDTQYF	TGCAGCGTCTATCAGGGGACCTTCACAGATACGCAGTATTTT
.	TRBV13	TRBJ2-5	.	CASSLEGGRQETQYF	TGTGCCAGCAGCCTGGAGGGTGGGAGGCAAGAGACCCAGTACTTC
.	TRBV29-1	TRBJ1-1	.	CSVERGFTEAFF	TGCAGCGTTGAGAGGGGTTTCACTGAAGCTTTCTTT
.	TRBV9	TRBJ1-4	once	CASSTQTGTNEKLFF	TGTGCCAGCAGCACCCAAACAGGGACTAATGAAAAACTGTTTTTT
.	TRBV7-9	TRBJ1-3	once	CASSPSERDTIYF	TGTGCCAGCAGCCCCAGCGAGAGGGACACCATATATTTT
.	TRBV19	TRBJ2-5	.	CASSIDGDRGETQYF	TGTGCCAGTAGTATAGACGGGGATAGGGGGGAGACCCAGTACTTC
TRBD2	TRBV20-1	TRBJ2-3	.	CSAVTSGLGTDTQYF	TGCAGTGCTGTGACTAGCGGTTTGGGCACAGATACGCAGTATTTT
.	TRBV5-5	TRBJ2-2	.	CASSFYYRKRTGELFF	TGTGCCAGCAGCTTTTACTACAGGAAGAGAACCGGGGAGCTGTTTTTT
TRBD1	TRBV4-1	TRBJ2-7	.	CASSPRDSQDEQYF	TGCGCCAGCAGCCCCCGGGACAGCCAAGACGAGCAGTACTTC
.	TRBV4-1	TRBJ1-1	.	CASSGTGMNTEAFF	TGCGCCAGCAGCGGCACAGGGATGAACACTGAAGCTTTCTTT
.	TRBV5-1	TRBJ2-1	.	CASTLDTGPGDEQFF	TGCGCCAGCACCCTTGACACGGGCCCCGGCGATGAGCAGTTCTTC
TRBD1	TRBV4-1	TRBJ1-5	.	CASSVGQGALQPQHF	TGCGCCAGCAGCGTCGGACAGGGGGCTTTGCAGCCCCAGCATTTT
.	TRBV13	TRBJ2-7	.	CASSVRRAGNYEQYF	TGTGCCAGCAGCGTGCGCCGGGCGGGGAATTACGAGCAGTACTTC
.	TRBV12-3/TRBV12-4	TRBJ2-6	.	CASSFKAGTGANVLTF	TGTGCCAGCAGTTTTAAGGCAGGGACTGGGGCCAACGTCCTGACTTTC
.	TRBV7-3	TRBJ2-2	.	CASRKTGELFF	TGTGCCAGCAGGAAAACCGGGGAGCTGTTTTTT
.	TRBV27	TRBJ2-5	.	CASSWGPFETQYF	TGTGCCAGCAGTTGGGGGCCGTTTGAGACCCAGTACTTC
.	TRBV4-2	TRBJ1-3	.	CATLTAGNTIYF	TGTGCCACCCTTACGGCTGGAAACACCATATATTTT
.	TRBV20-1	TRBJ1-5	.	CSTPGVKGAGNQPQHF	TGCAGTACCCCGGGAGTTAAGGGAGCGGGCAATCAGCCCCAGCATTTT
.	TRBV30	TRBJ2-3	.	CAWSSTMHRRTDTQYF	TGTGCCTGGAGTTCAACGATGCATCGGCGCACAGATACGCAGTATTTT
.	TRBV3-1	TRBJ2-7	.	CASSPTSTGSQNF	TGTGCCAGCAGCCCAACCAGTACAGGGAGTCAGAACTTC
.	TRBV7-9	TRBJ2-1	.	CASSLGWGEDEQFF	TGTGCCAGCAGCTTAGGCTGGGGGGAAGATGAGCAGTTCTTC
TRBD2	TRBV29-1	TRBJ2-2	.	CSAPTSGGTGELFF	TGCAGCGCCCCGACTAGCGGGGGAACCGGGGAGCTGTTTTTT
TRBD1	TRBV3-1	TRBJ1-6	.	CASSPGQGSFDSPLHF	TGTGCCAGCAGCCCTGGACAGGGTAGTTTTGATTCACCCCTCCACTTT
TRBD2	TRBV7-9	TRBJ2-2	.	CASSNSGGGYTGELFF	TGTGCCAGCAGCAACTCCGGCGGGGGTTACACCGGGGAGCTGTTTTTT